This T cell receptor (beta chain) came from a study of blood T cells in healthy people across ages. General study results and limits: What prevented conclusive comparison of naive and antigen-experienced cells was that PBMCs were unsorted. Those diversity estimates obtained from one million T cells were thought to be underestimates.

For this clonotype: What it binds is unknown.

Primed by a sample-barcoded 5' primer and a J-beta primer mix, a second PCR proceeded for 7 to 11 cycles. Each CDR3 protein is one row after TCRdb ran MiXCR on the 5' RACE reads. This sample has 600,000 to 850,000 distinct CDR3 sequences, with roughly 25% found just once. Looked up from germline, CDR1 is MNHNY and CDR2 is SVGAGI (reference sequence). The CDR3 has 16 residues. These data were also reused for a study on T cells of mothers and their children. As reported in that work: The overlap seen between related mothers and children slightly exceeded that of unrelated pairs, though not significantly.

The V gene is TRBV6-6, the J gene TRBJ2-5; 10 positions match TRBD2. The DNA end lines up better with TRBJ2-7; the J call may be wrong. The specimen was blood. The TCR originated in a boy younger than 18 in good health. CDR3 residues: CASSLAGEASSYEQYF. CDR3 bases: TGTGCCAGCAGCCTAGCGGGAGAGGCTAGCTCCTACGAGCAGTACTTC.